This T cell receptor (beta chain) comes out of a study of T cell responses to AZD1222 COVID-19 vaccine. Study-wide findings and caveats: Spike-spanning, vaccine-associated CD4 TCRs were dominant at 160-218 and 743-854.

Profiled with immunoSEQ multiplex PCR; TCRdb holds only in-frame clones, not every one. The sample contains roughly 140,000 clones, 90% of which appear only once. Of note for this clone: The target antigen is unknown.

This CDR3 is 17 amino acids long. Looked up from germline, CDR1 is LGHNA and CDR2 is YNFKEQ. The V and J ends lost 0 bases and 0 bases respectively, with 12 bases between them. The specimen comprised peripheral blood, sampled 28 days after the second AZD1222 dose. The chain carries TRBV4-2 and TRBJ1-3; no definite D call. The origin of this receptor is an adult who received the AZD1222 COVID-19 vaccine. CDR3 nucleotide sequence: TGTGCCAGCAGCCAAGATCTTGCCACGAACTCTGGAAACACCATATATTTT. This encodes CASSQDLATNSGNTIYF.